This passage covers 20 T cell receptor beta chains from one sample sequenced in a study of identical twins. TCRdb recomputed calls from the 5' RACE reads with MiXCR, one row per CDR3 protein. The table has under 1 million distinct CDR3 sequences, more than 9% seen once. The same data also contributed to another study, on yellow fever vaccine responses in identical twins.

The source material was PBMCs. The receptors shown here come from a woman between 18 and 30 years old in good health.

This clonotype was observed many times. The rearrangement joins TRBV12-3 or TRBV12-4 to TRBJ2-1; the D is unclear. The length of the CDR3 is 12 residues. The germline V and J ends were trimmed by 5 bases and 9 bases, with 11 bases remaining between them. For the CDR3, the DNA is TGTGCCAGCAGTAATGATGGAGCTGAGCAGTTCTTC. Translating gives CASSNDGAEQFF.

The rearrangement uses TRBV11-2 and TRBJ2-2; D uncertain. CDR3 length: 15 amino acids. Trimming shortened V by 1 base and J by 0 bases, and 6 bases separated the two germline ends. Germline V gives CDR1 SGHAT, CDR2 FQNNGV. CDR3 protein: CASSLGWANTGELFF. CDR3 nucleotides: TGTGCCAGCAGCTTAGGGTGGGCGAACACCGGGGAGCTGTTTTTT.

The CDR3 DNA sequence: TGTGCCAGCAGTTTGGGCCCCGCCGGGTACGAGCAGTACGTC. It is translated as CASSLGPAGYEQYV. The chain is built from TRBV12-3 or TRBV12-4 and TRBJ2-7; D unclear. Trimming removed 3 bases at V and 4 bases at J, with 13 bases between. CDR3 size: 14 residues.

The rearrangement links TRBV3-1 to TRBJ2-3; 9 nucleotides match TRBD1. CDR1 is LGHDT, CDR2 YNNKEL, per germline (reference sequence). The CDR3 is made up of 14 amino acids. The ends lost 3 bases at V and 6 bases at J; junction bases unmatched: 4. CDR3 DNA sequence: TGTGCCAGCAGCCACCGGACAGGGGACGATACGCAGTATTTT. This translates into CASSHRTGDDTQYF.

In its sample, this clonotype was seen a few times. This chain uses TRBV7-6 with TRBJ1-5; unclear D gene. The CDR3 has 14 amino acids. V was clipped by 0 bases and J by 2 bases, with 5 bases between them. CDR1 and CDR2 (germline): SGHVS, FNYEAQ. CDR3 DNA sequence: TGTGCCAGCAGCTTAGCTGGGTGCAATCAGCCCCAGCATTTT. Residues: CASSLAGCNQPQHF.

The chain recombines TRBV11-1 with TRBJ2-4; the match to TRBD2 covers 16 bases. The CDR3 runs to 18 residues. Germline trimming cut 3 bases from V and 7 bases from J; bases unmatched to any gene: 9. CDR1 is SGHAT, CDR2 FQDESV, per germline (reference sequence). In DNA, the CDR3 is TGTGCCAGCAGCTTCGGGGGACTAGCGGGAGGGCGGCGGAACATTCAGTACTTC. Its translation: CASSFGGLAGGRRNIQYF.

This chain links TRBV4-1 with TRBJ2-7; the D is unclear. The CDR3 loop spans 16 amino acids. Germline loops: CDR1 MGHRA, CDR2 YSYEKL. Trimming took 4 bases from V and 1 from J, leaving 17 bases between them. The CDR3 DNA is TGCGCCAGCAGCCTCACCGTCTCTAAGTGGTCCTACGAGCAGTACTTC. Amino acids: CASSLTVSKWSYEQYF.

This clonotype has more than one count but fewer than ten. The chain joins TRBV4-1 to TRBJ1-4; D is undetermined. Trimming took off 5 bases at V and 8 bases at J, with 12 bases between the two ends. CDR3 length: 13 residues. Germline V lookup: CDR1 MGHRA, CDR2 YSYEKL. CDR3: CASSWGAREKLFF. As DNA, the CDR3 is TGCGCCAGCAGCTGGGGAGCAAGGGAAAAACTGTTTTTT.

This clonotype was counted between two and nine times. The chain couples TRBV10-3 to TRBJ2-6, with D unresolved. This CDR3 comprises 20 residues. Germline V gives CDR1 ENHRY, CDR2 SYGVKD. Trimming took 3 bases from V and 0 from J, leaving 21 bases between them. Here the CDR3 reads CAISDGHLTPRSSGANVLTF. CDR3 DNA: TGTGCCATCAGTGATGGGCACCTGACCCCGAGGAGCTCTGGGGCCAACGTCCTGACTTTC.

This clonotype appeared a few times. CDR3 in DNA: TGCGCCAGCAGCGCGGACAGGGGGCCTTATGAGACCCAGTACTTC. Its protein product is CASSADRGPYETQYF. The chain employs TRBV4-1 and TRBJ2-5; 11 bases fit TRBD1. The CDR3 has 15 residues. CDR1 and CDR2 from the germline V gene are MGHRA and YSYEKL. Trimming removed 5 bases from V and 5 bases from J; junction bases left unmatched: 7.

This clonotype was observed a handful of times. V and J are TRBV7-9 and TRBJ2-7; TRBD1 might be the D (5 bases). V dropped 5 bases and J dropped 7 bases, with 12 bases sitting between them. The CDR3 spans 12 residues. Germline-derived CDR1 and CDR2 are SEHNR and FQNEAQ (reference sequence). The CDR3 protein is CASSLTTVEQYV. The CDR3 DNA reads as TGTGCCAGCAGCCTAACGACAGTAGAGCAGTACGTC.

DNA for the CDR3: TGTGCCAGCAGCCCCTCCCCCATCCGGGTTACCTACGAGCAGTACTTC. Translating gives CASSPSPIRVTYEQYF. This rearrangement joins TRBV5-5 to TRBJ2-7; no clear D. The V end was cut by 4 bases, the J end by 2 bases, with 19 bases between. Germline loops: CDR1 SGHKS, CDR2 YYEKEE (reference sequence). The CDR3 is 16 residues long.

This chain uses TRBV7-6 with TRBJ2-6; D gene uncertain. This CDR3 spans 15 amino acids. The V end lost 5 bases, the J end lost 1 base, and 9 bases lay between the germline ends. Germline CDR1 reads SGHVS; CDR2 reads FNYEAQ. The CDR3 nucleotides read TGTGCCAGCAGCCCGCAACCATCTGGGGCCAACGTCCTGACTTTC. This translates into CASSPQPSGANVLTF.

This clonotype was found a few times. The chain joins TRBV12-5 to TRBJ2-1, with D possibly TRBD2 on 5 matching bases. CDR1 LGHNT and CDR2 FRNRAP come from the germline V gene. This CDR3 has 18 amino acids. V was pared by 6 bases and J by 3 bases, with 24 bases between. The CDR3 loop is CASGIPMKTSVSYNEQFF. Written as DNA, the CDR3 is TGTGCTAGTGGGATCCCAATGAAAACTAGTGTTAGCTACAATGAGCAGTTCTTC.

The chain has TRBV18 and TRBJ2-3, with 11 bases that match TRBD2. The CDR3 has 18 residues. The ends lost 2 bases at V and 0 bases at J; junction bases unmatched: 7. Germline assignment: CDR1 KGHSH and CDR2 LQKENI. This chain's CDR3 is CASSPWLAGGKSTDTQYF. The CDR3 DNA reads TGTGCCAGCTCACCATGGCTAGCGGGGGGCAAAAGCACAGATACGCAGTATTTT.

This clonotype was seen a handful of times. The genes are TRBV4-1 and TRBJ2-2, with a possible D match to TRBD2 (5 bases). The germline gives CDR1 MGHRA, CDR2 YSYEKL. The CDR3 runs to 16 residues. With 3 bases removed from V and 4 bases from J, the gap between germline ends came to 15 bases. This CDR3 reads CASSHPIGEPTGELFF. CDR3 bases: TGCGCCAGCAGCCATCCTATCGGGGAGCCCACCGGGGAGCTGTTTTTT.

This clonotype was seen only a few times. The rearrangement uses TRBV10-3 and TRBJ1-3; D remains ambiguous. Trimming took off 3 bases at V and 0 bases at J, with 6 bases between the two ends. CDR3 size: 14 residues. CDR1 is ENHRY and CDR2 is SYGVKD in the germline V gene. The CDR3: CAISDGFSGNTIYF. As DNA, the CDR3 is TGTGCCATCAGTGATGGTTTCTCTGGAAACACCATATATTTT.

This clonotype was seen more than once but under ten times. The chain carries TRBV5-1 and TRBJ2-5, with 11 bases fitting TRBD2. This CDR3 region has 18 residues. From germline, CDR1 is SGHRS and CDR2 YFSETQ. V lost 2 bases, J lost 2 bases, and 11 bases stayed unmatched. CDR3: CASSFSTIAGGTQETQYF. For the CDR3, the DNA is TGCGCCAGCAGCTTTTCCACTATAGCGGGAGGGACACAAGAGACCCAGTACTTC.

This clonotype has ten or more counts. CDR3 protein: CSIDSRNEKLFF. In nucleotides, the CDR3 is TGCAGCATCGACAGCCGTAATGAAAAACTGTTTTTT. The V gene is TRBV20-1, the J gene TRBJ1-4, with D perhaps matching TRBD1 (5 bases). CDR1 DFQATT and CDR2 SNEGSKA come from the germline V gene (reference sequence). The CDR3 totals 12 residues.

J is TRBJ2-1 and V is TRBV29-1; 9 bases match TRBD1. J gave up 8 bases and V 8 bases, and 10 bases lay outside the gene matches. The CDR3 consists of 13 residues. Germline V gene lookup returns CDR1 SQVTM and CDR2 ANQGSEA. The chain's CDR3 is CSTTGGKEYEQFF. The CDR3 bases are TGCAGCACTACAGGGGGCAAGGAGTATGAGCAGTTCTTC.